This T cell receptor (beta chain) was found in a study of shared clonotypes between healthy human individuals. In replicate PCRs of sorted subsets, roughly 200 ng DNA, some 28,000 T cell genomes, was used. In the authors' workflow: Filtering was not the same, since immunoSEQ gave junction-only sequences without quality scores. Measured with immunoSEQ multiplex PCR; TCRdb has only the in-frame clones, and not every one. The V and J calls and clone size were taken over from that table, and D and trimming were inferred from the DNA. The sample includes about 2.3 million clones, 85% to 95% of them seen just once. General study results and limits: A generally larger estimated richness was seen in naive subsets than in memory subsets.

Remarks on this clone: Its cognate antigen is unknown.

The material sequenced was naive CD4+ T cells from PBMCs. Subset in this sample: CD45RA+ positively selected. The TCR sequence derives from a man aged 18 to 29 in good health. Some clones in this sample may be carry-over from other donors' samples.

Here the CDR3 DNA reads TGTGCCAGCAGCTTGGCCGCGCAGACCCAGTACTTC. Its protein product is CASSLAAQTQYF. V gene TRBV5-6 combines with J gene TRBJ2-5; no clear D gene. CDR1 and CDR2 (germline): SGHDT, YYEEEE. The CDR3 has 12 amino acids. V dropped 0 bases and J dropped 6 bases, with 6 bases sitting between them.